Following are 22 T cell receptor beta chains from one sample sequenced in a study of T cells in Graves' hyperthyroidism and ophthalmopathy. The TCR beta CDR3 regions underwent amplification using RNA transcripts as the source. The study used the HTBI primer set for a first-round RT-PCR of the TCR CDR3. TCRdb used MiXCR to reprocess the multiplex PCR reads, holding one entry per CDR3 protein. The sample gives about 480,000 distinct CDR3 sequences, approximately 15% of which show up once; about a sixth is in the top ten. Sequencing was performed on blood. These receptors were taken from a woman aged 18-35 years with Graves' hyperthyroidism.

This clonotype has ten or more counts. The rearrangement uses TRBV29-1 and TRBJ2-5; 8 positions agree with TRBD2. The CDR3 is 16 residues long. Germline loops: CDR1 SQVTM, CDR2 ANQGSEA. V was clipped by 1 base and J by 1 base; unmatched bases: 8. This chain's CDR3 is CSVEGKSSGAQETQYF. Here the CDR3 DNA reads TGCAGCGTTGAAGGGAAGAGTAGCGGGGCCCAAGAGACCCAGTACTTC. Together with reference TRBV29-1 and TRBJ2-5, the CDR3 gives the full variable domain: SAVISQKPSRDICQRGTSLTIQCQVDSQVTMMFWYRQQPGQSLTLIATANQGSEATYESGFVIDKFPISRPNLTFSTLTVSNMSPEDSSIYLCSVEGKSSGAQETQYFGPGTRLLVL.

CDR3 coding DNA: TGTGCCAGCTCACCAGAGCTTTCAGAGACCCAGTACTTC. The encoded protein is CASSPELSETQYF. V usage is TRBV18 and J usage is TRBJ2-5; D remains unclear. Trimming removed 2 bases at V and 4 bases at J, with 8 bases between. The length of the CDR3 is 13 residues. CDR1 KGHSH and CDR2 LQKENI come from the germline V gene.

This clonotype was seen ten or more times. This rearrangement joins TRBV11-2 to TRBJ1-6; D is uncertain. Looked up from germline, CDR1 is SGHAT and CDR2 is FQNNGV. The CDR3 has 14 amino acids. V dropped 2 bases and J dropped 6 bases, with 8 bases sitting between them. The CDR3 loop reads CASSLYQANSPLHF. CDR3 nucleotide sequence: TGTGCCAGCAGCTTATATCAGGCTAATTCACCCCTCCACTTT.

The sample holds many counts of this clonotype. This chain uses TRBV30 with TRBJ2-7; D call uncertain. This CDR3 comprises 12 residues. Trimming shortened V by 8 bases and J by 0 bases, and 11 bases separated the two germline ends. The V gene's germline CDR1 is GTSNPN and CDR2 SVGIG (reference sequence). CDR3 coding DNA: TGTGCCGGGATCGGTCACTCCTACGAGCAGTACTTC. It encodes CAGIGHSYEQYF.

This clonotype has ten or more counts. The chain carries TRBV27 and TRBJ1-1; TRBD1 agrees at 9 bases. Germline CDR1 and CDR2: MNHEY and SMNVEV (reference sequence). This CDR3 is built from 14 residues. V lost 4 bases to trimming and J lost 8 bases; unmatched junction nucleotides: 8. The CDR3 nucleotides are TGTGCCAGCAGTTCCAGGGGGACAGGGTCGGAAGCTTTCTTT. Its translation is CASSSRGTGSEAFF.

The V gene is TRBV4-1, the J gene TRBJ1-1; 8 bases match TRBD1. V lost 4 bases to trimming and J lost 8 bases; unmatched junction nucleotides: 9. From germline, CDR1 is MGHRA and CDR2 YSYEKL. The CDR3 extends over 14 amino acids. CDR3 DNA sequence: TGCGCCAGCAGCCGCGTGGGACAGGAGCTAGAAGCTTTCTTT. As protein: CASSRVGQELEAFF.

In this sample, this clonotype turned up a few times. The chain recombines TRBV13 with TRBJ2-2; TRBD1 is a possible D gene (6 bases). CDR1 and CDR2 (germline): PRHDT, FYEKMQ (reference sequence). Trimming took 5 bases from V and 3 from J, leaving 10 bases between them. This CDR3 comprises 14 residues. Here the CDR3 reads CASSPGVYTGELFF. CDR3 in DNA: TGTGCCAGCAGCCCAGGGGTTTACACCGGGGAGCTGTTTTTT.

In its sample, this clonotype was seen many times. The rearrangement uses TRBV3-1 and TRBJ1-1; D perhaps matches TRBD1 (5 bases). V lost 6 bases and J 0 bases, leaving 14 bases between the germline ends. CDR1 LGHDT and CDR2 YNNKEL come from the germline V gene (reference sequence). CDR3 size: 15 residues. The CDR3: CASSLRDGMNTEAFF. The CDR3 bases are TGTGCCAGCAGTCTTCGGGACGGGATGAACACTGAAGCTTTCTTT.

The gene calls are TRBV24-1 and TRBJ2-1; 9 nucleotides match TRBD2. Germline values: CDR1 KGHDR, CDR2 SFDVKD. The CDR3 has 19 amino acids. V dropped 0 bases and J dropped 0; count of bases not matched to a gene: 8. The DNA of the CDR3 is TGTGCCACCAGTGATTTGGGCAAGGTTAGCGGGAGCTCCTACAATGAGCAGTTCTTC. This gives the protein CATSDLGKVSGSSYNEQFF.

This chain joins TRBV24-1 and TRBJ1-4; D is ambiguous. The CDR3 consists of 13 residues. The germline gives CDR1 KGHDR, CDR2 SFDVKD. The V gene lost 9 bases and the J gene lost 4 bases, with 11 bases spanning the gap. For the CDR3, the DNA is TGTGCCACCGCAGACGGGAGTAATGAAAAACTGTTTTTT. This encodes CATADGSNEKLFF.

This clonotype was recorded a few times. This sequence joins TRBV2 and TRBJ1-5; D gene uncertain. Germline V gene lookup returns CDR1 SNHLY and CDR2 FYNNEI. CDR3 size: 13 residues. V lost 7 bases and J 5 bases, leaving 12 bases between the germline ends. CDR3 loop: CASTAGNYQPQHF. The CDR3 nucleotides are TGTGCCAGCACCGCAGGCAACTATCAGCCCCAGCATTTT.

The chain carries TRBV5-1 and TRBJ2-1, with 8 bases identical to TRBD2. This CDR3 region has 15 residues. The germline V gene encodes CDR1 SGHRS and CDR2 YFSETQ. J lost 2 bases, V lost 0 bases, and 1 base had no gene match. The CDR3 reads CASSLDGRAYNEQFF. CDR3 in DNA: TGCGCCAGCAGCTTGGACGGGAGGGCCTACAATGAGCAGTTCTTC.

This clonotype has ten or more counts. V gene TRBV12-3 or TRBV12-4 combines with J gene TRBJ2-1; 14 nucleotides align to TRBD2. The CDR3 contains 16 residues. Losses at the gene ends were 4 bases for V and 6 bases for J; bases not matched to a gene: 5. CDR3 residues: CASSSGLAGVSNEQFF. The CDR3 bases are TGTGCCAGCAGTTCGGGACTAGCGGGAGTGAGCAATGAGCAGTTCTTC.

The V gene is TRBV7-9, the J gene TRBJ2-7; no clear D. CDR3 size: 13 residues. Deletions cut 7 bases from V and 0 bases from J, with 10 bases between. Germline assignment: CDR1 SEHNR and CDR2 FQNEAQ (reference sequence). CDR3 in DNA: TGTGCCAGCACCTCCGTTAGCTCCTACGAGCAGTACTTC. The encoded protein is CASTSVSSYEQYF.

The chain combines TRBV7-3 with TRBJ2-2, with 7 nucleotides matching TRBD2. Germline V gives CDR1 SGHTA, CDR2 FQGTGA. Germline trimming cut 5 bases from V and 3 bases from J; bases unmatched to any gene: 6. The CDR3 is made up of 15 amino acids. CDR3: CASSPLGGDTGELFF. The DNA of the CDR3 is TGTGCCAGCAGCCCACTGGGGGGGGACACCGGGGAGCTGTTTTTT.

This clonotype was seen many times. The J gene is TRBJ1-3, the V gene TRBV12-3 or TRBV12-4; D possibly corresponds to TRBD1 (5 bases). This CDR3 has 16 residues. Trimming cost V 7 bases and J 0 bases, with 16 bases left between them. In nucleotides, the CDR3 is TGTGCCAGCACCTACCAAGGGGCCTACTCTGGAAACACCATATATTTT. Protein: CASTYQGAYSGNTIYF.

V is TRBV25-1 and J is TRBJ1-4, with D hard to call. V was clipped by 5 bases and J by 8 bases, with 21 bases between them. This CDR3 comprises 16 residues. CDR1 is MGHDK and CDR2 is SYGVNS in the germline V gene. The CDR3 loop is CASSTHGERVGEKLFF. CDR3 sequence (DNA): TGTGCCAGCAGTACCCACGGAGAGAGAGTAGGCGAAAAACTGTTTTTT. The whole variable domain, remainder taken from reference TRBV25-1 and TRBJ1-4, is EADIYQTPRYLVIGTGKKITLECSQTMGHDKMYWYQQDPGMELHLIHYSYGVNSTEKGDLSSESTVSRIRTEHFPLTLESARPSHTSQYLCASSTHGERVGEKLFFGSGTQLSVL.

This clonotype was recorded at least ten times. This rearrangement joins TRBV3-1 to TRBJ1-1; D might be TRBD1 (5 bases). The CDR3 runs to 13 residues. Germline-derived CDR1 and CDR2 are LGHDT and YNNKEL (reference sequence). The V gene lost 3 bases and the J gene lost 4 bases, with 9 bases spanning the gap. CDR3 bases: TGTGCCAGCAGCCACCAGGGCTCCACTGAAGCTTTCTTT. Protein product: CASSHQGSTEAFF.

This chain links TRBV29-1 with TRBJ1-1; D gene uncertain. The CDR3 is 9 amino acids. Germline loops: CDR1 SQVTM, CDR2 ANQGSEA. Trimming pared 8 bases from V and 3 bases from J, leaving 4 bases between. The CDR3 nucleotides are TGCAGCACCGACACTGAAGCTTTCTTT. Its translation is CSTDTEAFF.

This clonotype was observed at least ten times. Here the CDR3 DNA reads TGTGCCAGCAGCGTAGATATAGGGAATGTGGAGACCCAGTACTTC. Translating it yields CASSVDIGNVETQYF. The chain combines TRBV9 with TRBJ2-5, with D hard to call. From germline, CDR1 is SGDLS and CDR2 YYNGEE. The CDR3 runs 15 residues. V lost 0 bases and J 5 bases, leaving 14 bases between the germline ends.

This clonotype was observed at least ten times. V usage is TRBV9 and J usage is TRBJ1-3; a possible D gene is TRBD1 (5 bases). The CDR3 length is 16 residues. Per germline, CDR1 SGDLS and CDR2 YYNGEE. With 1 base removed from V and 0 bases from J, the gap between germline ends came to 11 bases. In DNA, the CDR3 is TGTGCCAGCAGCGTAAGACAGCGCTCCTCTGGAAACACCATATATTTT. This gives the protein CASSVRQRSSGNTIYF. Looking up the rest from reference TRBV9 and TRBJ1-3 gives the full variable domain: DSGVTQTPKHLITATGQRVTLRCSPRSGDLSVYWYQQSLDQGLQFLIQYYNGEERAKGNILERFSAQQFPDLHSELNLSSLELGDSALYFCASSVRQRSSGNTIYFGEGSWLTVV.

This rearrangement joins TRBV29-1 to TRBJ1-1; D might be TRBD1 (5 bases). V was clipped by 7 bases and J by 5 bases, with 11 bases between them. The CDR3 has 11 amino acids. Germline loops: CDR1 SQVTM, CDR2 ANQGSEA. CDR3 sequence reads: CSARVRTEAFF. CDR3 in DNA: TGCAGCGCCAGGGTTCGAACTGAAGCTTTCTTT. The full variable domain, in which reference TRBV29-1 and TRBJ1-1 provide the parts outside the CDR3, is SAVISQKPSRDICQRGTSLTIQCQVDSQVTMMFWYRQQPGQSLTLIATANQGSEATYESGFVIDKFPISRPNLTFSTLTVSNMSPEDSSIYLCSARVRTEAFFGQGTRLTVV.